This is a list of T cell receptor beta chains from one sample in a study of T-cell reconstitution after alpha-beta-depleted transplantation in children. Using its own MiXCR run on the PCR reads, TCRdb lists one record per CDR3 protein. The data hold hundreds of thousands of distinct CDR3 sequences, with around a sixth observed a single time. Sequencing was performed on PBMCs from the stem cell graft donor, taken from the stem cell graft. The origin of the receptors is a human donor who donated a stem cell graft to a child with acute myeloid leukemia. CDR3s include the opening cysteine and the closing phenylalanine or tryptophan. The D gene is left open where the match is weak. Only part of the rows carry a size: once, few, many, or a class if the clone is expanded.

j_call: TRBJ2-2; clone_size: .; d_call: .; v_call: TRBV13; cdr3_aa: CASSLEQPNTGELFF; cdr3_nt: TGTGCCAGCAGCTTAGAACAGCCGAACACCGGGGAGCTGTTTTTT
j_call: TRBJ2-7; clone_size: many; d_call: .; v_call: TRBV6-6; cdr3_aa: CATHGAGEQYF; cdr3_nt: TGTGCCACACATGGGGCGGGAGAGCAGTACTTC
j_call: TRBJ2-3; clone_size: few; d_call: .; v_call: TRBV12-3/TRBV12-4; cdr3_aa: CASSRGFTDTQYF; cdr3_nt: TGTGCCAGCAGTCGGGGCTTCACAGATACGCAGTATTTT
j_call: TRBJ2-3; clone_size: few; d_call: .; v_call: TRBV4-1; cdr3_aa: CASSQGLDTDTQYF; cdr3_nt: TGCGCCAGCAGCCAAGGGCTAGACACAGATACGCAGTATTTT
j_call: TRBJ2-5; clone_size: many; d_call: .; v_call: TRBV7-3; cdr3_aa: CASKLTAYQETQYF; cdr3_nt: TGTGCCAGCAAACTGACAGCGTACCAAGAGACCCAGTACTTC
j_call: TRBJ1-2; clone_size: .; d_call: .; v_call: TRBV6-6; cdr3_aa: CASGAGYGYTF; cdr3_nt: TGTGCCAGCGGGGCGGGGTATGGCTACACCTTC
j_call: TRBJ2-7; clone_size: many; d_call: TRBD1; v_call: TRBV5-5; cdr3_aa: CASSSGQGSGYEQYF; cdr3_nt: TGTGCCAGCAGTTCGGGACAGGGAAGCGGCTACGAGCAGTACTTC
j_call: TRBJ2-5; clone_size: many; d_call: .; v_call: TRBV29-1; cdr3_aa: CSGTDQETQYF; cdr3_nt: TGCAGCGGGACGGATCAAGAGACCCAGTACTTC
j_call: TRBJ2-1; clone_size: many; d_call: .; v_call: TRBV7-8; cdr3_aa: CASSLSIYNEQFF; cdr3_nt: TGTGCCAGCAGCTTAAGTATCTACAATGAGCAGTTCTTC
j_call: TRBJ2-7; clone_size: many; d_call: .; v_call: TRBV20-1; cdr3_aa: CSARVSRGATYEQYF; cdr3_nt: TGCAGTGCCAGGGTGTCCCGGGGGGCCACCTACGAGCAGTACTTC
j_call: TRBJ2-5; clone_size: many; d_call: TRBD2; v_call: TRBV20-1; cdr3_aa: CSASAPGLGGETQYF; cdr3_nt: TGCAGTGCTTCCGCCCCGGGACTAGGGGGAGAGACCCAGTACTTC
j_call: TRBJ2-1; clone_size: .; d_call: .; v_call: TRBV7-9; cdr3_aa: CASSLENHSYNEQFF; cdr3_nt: TGTGCCAGCAGCTTAGAGAACCACTCCTACAATGAGCAGTTCTTC
j_call: TRBJ2-7; clone_size: few; d_call: .; v_call: TRBV12-3/TRBV12-4; cdr3_aa: CASGETTYEQYF; cdr3_nt: TGTGCCAGCGGTGAGACTACCTACGAGCAGTACTTC
j_call: TRBJ2-7; clone_size: .; d_call: TRBD2; v_call: TRBV12-3/TRBV12-4; cdr3_aa: CASSPTGTSGEVKYF; cdr3_nt: TGTGCCAGCAGCCCTACCGGGACTAGCGGGGAAGTAAAGTACTTC
j_call: TRBJ1-2; clone_size: .; d_call: TRBD1; v_call: TRBV2; cdr3_aa: CASQTGWGYTF; cdr3_nt: TGTGCCAGCCAGACAGGGTGGGGCTACACCTTC
j_call: TRBJ1-1; clone_size: many; d_call: TRBD1; v_call: TRBV29-1; cdr3_aa: CSVSPGTASTEAFF; cdr3_nt: TGCAGCGTTTCTCCCGGGACAGCCTCCACTGAAGCTTTCTTT
j_call: TRBJ2-5; clone_size: many; d_call: .; v_call: TRBV20-1; cdr3_aa: CSAKTPQTPRGMPETQYF; cdr3_nt: TGCAGTGCTAAGACTCCGCAGACCCCTCGGGGGATGCCAGAGACCCAGTACTTC
j_call: TRBJ2-3; clone_size: .; d_call: .; v_call: TRBV20-1; cdr3_aa: CSASIFRQAGTDTQYF; cdr3_nt: TGCAGTGCCAGCATTTTCCGACAGGCGGGCACAGATACGCAGTATTTT
j_call: TRBJ2-3; clone_size: few; d_call: .; v_call: TRBV28; cdr3_aa: CASSLSRVADTQYF; cdr3_nt: TGTGCCAGCAGTCTCTCGCGAGTAGCAGATACGCAGTATTTT
j_call: TRBJ2-1; clone_size: .; d_call: TRBD2; v_call: TRBV12-3/TRBV12-4; cdr3_aa: CASSTQTTSGGEYEQFF; cdr3_nt: TGTGCCAGCAGTACCCAGACGACTAGCGGGGGGGAGTATGAGCAGTTCTTC
j_call: TRBJ2-1; clone_size: few; d_call: .; v_call: TRBV7-2; cdr3_aa: CASSLAKVVLHF; cdr3_nt: TGTGCCAGCAGCTTAGCGAAGGTAGTCCTGCACTTC
j_call: TRBJ2-5; clone_size: .; d_call: TRBD1; v_call: TRBV4-2; cdr3_aa: CASSQEGDRAGETQYF; cdr3_nt: TGTGCCAGCAGCCAAGAGGGAGACAGGGCGGGAGAGACCCAGTACTTC
j_call: TRBJ1-6; clone_size: few; d_call: .; v_call: TRBV20-1; cdr3_aa: CSAMERILGIYNSPLHF; cdr3_nt: TGCAGTGCTATGGAACGGATCCTCGGGATTTATAATTCACCCCTCCACTTT
j_call: TRBJ2-1; clone_size: .; d_call: .; v_call: TRBV7-9; cdr3_aa: CASSLGFSQQFF; cdr3_nt: TGTGCCAGCAGCTTAGGGTTTTCTCAGCAGTTCTTC
j_call: TRBJ2-2; clone_size: many; d_call: TRBD1; v_call: TRBV29-1; cdr3_aa: CSVERQGIGELFF; cdr3_nt: TGCAGCGTTGAAAGACAGGGTATCGGGGAGCTGTTTTTT
j_call: TRBJ2-3; clone_size: many; d_call: .; v_call: TRBV20-1; cdr3_aa: CSVRSPYTQYF; cdr3_nt: TGCAGTGTTCGTAGTCCGTATACGCAGTATTTT
j_call: TRBJ1-1; clone_size: .; d_call: .; v_call: TRBV25-1; cdr3_aa: CASSVFGYPGAFF; cdr3_nt: TGTGCCAGCAGTGTTTTCGGATACCCCGGAGCTTTCTTT
j_call: TRBJ2-3; clone_size: many; d_call: TRBD2; v_call: TRBV15; cdr3_aa: CATWPGLASTDTQYF; cdr3_nt: TGTGCCACCTGGCCGGGACTAGCGAGCACAGATACGCAGTATTTT
j_call: TRBJ2-1; clone_size: .; d_call: TRBD1; v_call: TRBV24-1; cdr3_aa: CATSDSPGQNEQFF; cdr3_nt: TGTGCCACCAGTGATTCACCGGGACAGAATGAGCAGTTCTTC
j_call: TRBJ1-1; clone_size: few; d_call: .; v_call: TRBV5-8; cdr3_aa: CASSLNRGSQAEAFF; cdr3_nt: TGTGCCAGCAGCTTGAACAGAGGGTCCCAGGCTGAAGCTTTCTTT
j_call: TRBJ2-1; clone_size: .; d_call: TRBD2; v_call: TRBV20-1; cdr3_aa: CSARGGRDPHNEQFF; cdr3_nt: TGCAGTGCTAGAGGGGGGAGGGATCCACACAATGAGCAGTTCTTC
j_call: TRBJ1-5; clone_size: many; d_call: TRBD1; v_call: TRBV7-7; cdr3_aa: CASSLPGQGGQPQHF; cdr3_nt: TGTGCCAGCAGCTTACCAGGTCAGGGGGGTCAGCCCCAGCATTTT
j_call: TRBJ2-1; clone_size: few; d_call: .; v_call: TRBV29-1; cdr3_aa: CSSRGGTTGNYNEQFF; cdr3_nt: TGCAGCTCGAGGGGGGGGACCACCGGTAACTACAATGAGCAGTTCTTC
j_call: TRBJ1-2; clone_size: .; d_call: .; v_call: TRBV3-1; cdr3_aa: CASSQDGVYGYTF; cdr3_nt: TGTGCCAGCAGCCAAGATGGAGTCTATGGCTACACCTTC
j_call: TRBJ2-7; clone_size: .; d_call: .; v_call: TRBV7-2; cdr3_aa: CASSPVPYEQYF; cdr3_nt: TGTGCCAGCTCGCCAGTACCCTACGAGCAGTACTTC
j_call: TRBJ1-5; clone_size: .; d_call: .; v_call: TRBV5-5; cdr3_aa: CASSLTGQGIQPQHF; cdr3_nt: TGTGCCAGCAGCTTGACGGGACAAGGGATTCAGCCCCAGCATTTT
j_call: TRBJ2-7; clone_size: .; d_call: .; v_call: TRBV7-8; cdr3_aa: CASSPGSGVTYEQYF; cdr3_nt: TGTGCCAGCAGCCCAGGGTCAGGGGTAACCTACGAGCAGTACTTC
j_call: TRBJ2-5; clone_size: .; d_call: .; v_call: TRBV7-2; cdr3_aa: CASSPKLTSTFEETQYF; cdr3_nt: TGTGCCAGCAGCCCGAAACTCACTAGCACTTTTGAGGAGACCCAGTACTTC
j_call: TRBJ2-5; clone_size: .; d_call: .; v_call: TRBV18; cdr3_aa: CASSRTDQETQYF; cdr3_nt: TGTGCCAGCTCACGGACGGACCAAGAGACCCAGTACTTC
j_call: TRBJ2-3; clone_size: .; d_call: .; v_call: TRBV12-3/TRBV12-4; cdr3_aa: CASSFSGYTDTQYF; cdr3_nt: TGTGCCAGCAGTTTCAGCGGGTACACAGATACGCAGTATTTT
j_call: TRBJ2-1; clone_size: few; d_call: .; v_call: TRBV5-1; cdr3_aa: CASSFNRESYNEQFF; cdr3_nt: TGCGCCAGCAGCTTCAACAGGGAGAGCTACAATGAGCAGTTCTTC
j_call: TRBJ1-2; clone_size: few; d_call: .; v_call: TRBV28; cdr3_aa: CASSLWGTPHGYTF; cdr3_nt: TGTGCCAGCAGTTTATGGGGGACACCTCATGGCTACACCTTC
j_call: TRBJ2-2; clone_size: few; d_call: .; v_call: TRBV11-1; cdr3_aa: CASRRRGPGIVGSTGELFF; cdr3_nt: TGTGCCAGCAGACGCAGGGGTCCGGGTATCGTGGGTAGTACCGGGGAGCTGTTTTTT
j_call: TRBJ2-1; clone_size: many; d_call: TRBD2; v_call: TRBV29-1; cdr3_aa: CSAGGSGADNEQFF; cdr3_nt: TGCAGCGCTGGGGGTAGCGGGGCTGACAATGAGCAGTTCTTC